This TCR beta chain was observed in a study of T-cell memory formation after mild COVID-19. Broader study findings: Mostly located in CM and EM were contracting CD4+ clones, with contracting CD8+ clones located in EMRA. Clones contracting across day 15 to 85 had a balanced CD4/CD8 profile; later expanding clones leaned CD4+. Some SARS-CoV-2-responding clones were already detected in memory before infection.

This clonotype turned up a few times. Its antigen remains unidentified. The V and J ends lost 1 base and 8 bases respectively, with 9 bases between them. This CDR3 has 13 residues. Germline CDR1 SGHTA, CDR2 FQGNSA. 5'RACE primed at constant segments yielded TCR alpha and TCR beta cDNA libraries bearing sample barcodes and UMIs. Each CDR3 protein is one row after TCRdb ran MiXCR on the 5' RACE reads. The table shows approximately 450,000 distinct CDR3 sequences, with around a sixth occurring only once. The TCR originated in an adult woman who had mild COVID-19 (a few samples of this study predate the infection). Cell type and time point are not known. Sequenced material: PBMCs or a T cell subset sorted from them (not recorded which). The chain employs TRBV7-2 and TRBJ2-1; no reliable D call. The CDR3 loop reads CASSLVQSHEQFF. The CDR3 bases are TGTGCCAGCAGCTTAGTCCAGTCCCATGAGCAGTTCTTC.